The following is a T cell receptor beta chain sequence with its context. Its antigen remains unidentified. The germline V gene encodes CDR1 SGHRS and CDR2 YFSETQ. This CDR3 region has 18 residues. V shed 2 bases and J shed 0 bases, with 18 bases lying between them. This sample was included in a study of shared clonotypes between healthy human individuals. Deep-level assay runs were performed. Genomic DNA (from each subset) was split evenly across several immunoSEQ plates. Method: immunoSEQ multiplex PCR; TCRdb's copy keeps in-frame clones and lacks some. The table has about 450,000 clones, around three quarters seen once. Study findings and constraints: Only blood was sampled; tissue repertoires likely differ.

The chain joins TRBV5-1 to TRBJ1-3; no reliable D call. This clonotype was sampled from a woman between 40 and 50 years old in good health. Some clones in this sample may be carry-over from other donors' samples. The material sequenced was PBMCs. The CDR3 spells CASSLLDPNPSSGNTIYF. CDR3 nucleotide sequence: TGCGCCAGCAGCTTATTGGACCCGAATCCCTCCTCTGGAAACACCATATATTTT. Looking up the rest from reference TRBV5-1 and TRBJ1-3 gives the full variable domain: KAGVTQTPRYLIKTRGQQVTLSCSPISGHRSVSWYQQTPGQGLQFLFEYFSETQRNKGNFPGRFSGRQFSNSRSEMNVSTLELGDSALYLCASSLLDPNPSSGNTIYFGEGSWLTVV.